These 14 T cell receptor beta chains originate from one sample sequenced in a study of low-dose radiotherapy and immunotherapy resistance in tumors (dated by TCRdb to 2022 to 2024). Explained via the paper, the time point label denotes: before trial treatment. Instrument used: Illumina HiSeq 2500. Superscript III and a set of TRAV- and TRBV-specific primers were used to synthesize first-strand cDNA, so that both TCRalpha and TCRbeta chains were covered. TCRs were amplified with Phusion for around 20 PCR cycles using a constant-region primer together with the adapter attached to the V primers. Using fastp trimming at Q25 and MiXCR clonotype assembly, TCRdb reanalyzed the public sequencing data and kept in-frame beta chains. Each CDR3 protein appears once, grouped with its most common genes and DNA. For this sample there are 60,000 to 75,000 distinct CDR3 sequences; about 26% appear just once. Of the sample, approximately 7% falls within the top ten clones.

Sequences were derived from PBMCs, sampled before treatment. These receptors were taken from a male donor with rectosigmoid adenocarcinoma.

CDR3 in DNA: TGTGCCAGCAGTTACGGGACAGGGGGCGAGCAGTACTTC. Residues: CASSYGTGGEQYF. This chain uses TRBV6-2 or TRBV6-3 with TRBJ2-7; 11 bases match TRBD1. Germline CDR1 and CDR2: MNHEY and SVGEGT. The ends lost 2 bases at V and 6 bases at J; junction bases unmatched: 0. The CDR3 loop spans 13 amino acids.

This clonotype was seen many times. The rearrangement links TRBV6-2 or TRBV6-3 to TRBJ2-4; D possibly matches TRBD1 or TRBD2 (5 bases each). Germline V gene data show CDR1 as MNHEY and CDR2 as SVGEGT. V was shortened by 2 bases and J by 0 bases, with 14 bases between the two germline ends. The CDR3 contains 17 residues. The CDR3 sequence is CASSYNGAGLAKNIQYF. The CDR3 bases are TGTGCCAGCAGTTACAACGGGGCAGGGCTAGCCAAAAACATTCAGTACTTC.

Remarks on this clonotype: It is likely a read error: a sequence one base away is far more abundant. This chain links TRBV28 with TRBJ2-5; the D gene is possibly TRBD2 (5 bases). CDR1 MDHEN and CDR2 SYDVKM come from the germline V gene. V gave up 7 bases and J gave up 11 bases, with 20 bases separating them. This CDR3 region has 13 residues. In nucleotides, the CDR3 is TGTGCCAGCAACCTAGGACTGGCCCCGGAGCAGTACTTC. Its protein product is CASNLGLAPEQYF.

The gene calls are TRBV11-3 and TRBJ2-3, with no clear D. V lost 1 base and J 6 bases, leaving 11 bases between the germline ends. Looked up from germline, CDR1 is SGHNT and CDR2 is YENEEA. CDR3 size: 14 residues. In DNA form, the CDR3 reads TGTGCCAGCAGCTTAGGTTACCAAAGCGATACGCAGTATTTT. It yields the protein CASSLGYQSDTQYF.

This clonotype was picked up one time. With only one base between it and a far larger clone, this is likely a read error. The CDR3 DNA reads TGTGCCAGCAGCCTAGGACAGGGGTACGAGCAGTTCTTC. As protein: CASSLGQGYEQFF. The chain has TRBV28 and TRBJ2-1; 9 nucleotides line up with TRBD1. V lost 6 bases to trimming and J lost 10 bases; unmatched junction nucleotides: 7. Germline CDR1 reads MDHEN; CDR2 reads SYDVKM. The CDR3 extends over 13 amino acids.

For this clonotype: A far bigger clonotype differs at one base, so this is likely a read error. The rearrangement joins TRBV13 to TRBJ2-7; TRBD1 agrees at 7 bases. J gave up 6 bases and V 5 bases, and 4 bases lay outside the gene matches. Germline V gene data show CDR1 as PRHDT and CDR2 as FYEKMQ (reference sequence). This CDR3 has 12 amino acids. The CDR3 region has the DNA TGTGCCAGCAGCAGTACAGGGGTCGAGCAGTACTTC. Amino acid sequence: CASSSTGVEQYF.

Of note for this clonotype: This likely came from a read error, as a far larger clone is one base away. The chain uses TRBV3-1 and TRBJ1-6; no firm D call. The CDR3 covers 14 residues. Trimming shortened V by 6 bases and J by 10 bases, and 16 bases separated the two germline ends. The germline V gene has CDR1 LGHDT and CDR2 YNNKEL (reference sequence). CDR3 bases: TGTGCCAGCAGTGAGGATCAGTTCGCCTCACCCCTCCACTTT. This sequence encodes CASSEDQFASPLHF.

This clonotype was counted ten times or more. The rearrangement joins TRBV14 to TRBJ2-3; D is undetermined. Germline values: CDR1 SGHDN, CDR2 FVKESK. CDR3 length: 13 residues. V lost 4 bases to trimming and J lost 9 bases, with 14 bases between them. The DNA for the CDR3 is TGTGCCAGCAGCCCTCTAGACCAAGGGACGCAGTATTTT. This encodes CASSPLDQGTQYF.

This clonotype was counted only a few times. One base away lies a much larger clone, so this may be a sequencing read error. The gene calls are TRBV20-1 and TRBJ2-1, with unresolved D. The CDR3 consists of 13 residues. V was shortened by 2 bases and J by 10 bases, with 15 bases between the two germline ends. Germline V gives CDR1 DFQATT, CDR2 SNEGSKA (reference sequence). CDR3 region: CSARNRATYEQFF. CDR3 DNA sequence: TGCAGTGCTAGAAACCGGGCAACGTACGAGCAGTTCTTC.

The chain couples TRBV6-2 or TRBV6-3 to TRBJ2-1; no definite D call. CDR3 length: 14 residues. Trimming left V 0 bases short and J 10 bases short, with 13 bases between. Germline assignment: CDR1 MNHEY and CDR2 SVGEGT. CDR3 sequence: CASSYSMSREEQFF. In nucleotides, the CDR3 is TGTGCCAGCAGTTACTCGATGTCCCGCGAAGAGCAGTTCTTC.

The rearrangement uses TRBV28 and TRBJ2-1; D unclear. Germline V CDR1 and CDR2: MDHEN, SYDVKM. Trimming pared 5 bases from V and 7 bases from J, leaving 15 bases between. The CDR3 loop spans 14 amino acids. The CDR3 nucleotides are TGTGCCAGCAGTAAGACGGGCCGTGGGAATGAGCAGTTCTTC. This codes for CASSKTGRGNEQFF. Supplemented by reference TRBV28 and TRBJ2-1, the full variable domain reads DVKVTQSSRYLVKRTGEKVFLECVQDMDHENMFWYRQDPGLGLRLIYFSYDVKMKEKGDIPEGYSVSREKKERFSLILESASTNQTSMYLCASSKTGRGNEQFFGPGTRLTVL.

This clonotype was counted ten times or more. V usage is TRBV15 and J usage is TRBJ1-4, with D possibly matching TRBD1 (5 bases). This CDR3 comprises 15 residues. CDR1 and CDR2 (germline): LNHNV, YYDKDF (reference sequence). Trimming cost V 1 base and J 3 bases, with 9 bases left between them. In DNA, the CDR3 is TGTGCCACCAGCAGAGGAATGGGGGCTAATGAAAAACTGTTTTTT. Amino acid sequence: CATSRGMGANEKLFF.

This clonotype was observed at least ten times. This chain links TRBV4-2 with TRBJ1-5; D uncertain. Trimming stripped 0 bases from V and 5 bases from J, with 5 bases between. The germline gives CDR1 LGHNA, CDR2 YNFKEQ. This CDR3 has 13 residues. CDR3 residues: CASSQDKDQPQHF. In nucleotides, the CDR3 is TGTGCCAGCAGCCAAGACAAGGATCAGCCCCAGCATTTT.

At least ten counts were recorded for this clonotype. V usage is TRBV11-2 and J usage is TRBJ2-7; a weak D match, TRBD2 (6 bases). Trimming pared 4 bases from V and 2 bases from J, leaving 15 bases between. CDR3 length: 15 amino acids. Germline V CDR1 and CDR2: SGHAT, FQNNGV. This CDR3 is CASSSHGGTTYEQYF. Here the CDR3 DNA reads TGTGCCAGCAGCTCTCACGGGGGTACCACCTACGAGCAGTACTTC.